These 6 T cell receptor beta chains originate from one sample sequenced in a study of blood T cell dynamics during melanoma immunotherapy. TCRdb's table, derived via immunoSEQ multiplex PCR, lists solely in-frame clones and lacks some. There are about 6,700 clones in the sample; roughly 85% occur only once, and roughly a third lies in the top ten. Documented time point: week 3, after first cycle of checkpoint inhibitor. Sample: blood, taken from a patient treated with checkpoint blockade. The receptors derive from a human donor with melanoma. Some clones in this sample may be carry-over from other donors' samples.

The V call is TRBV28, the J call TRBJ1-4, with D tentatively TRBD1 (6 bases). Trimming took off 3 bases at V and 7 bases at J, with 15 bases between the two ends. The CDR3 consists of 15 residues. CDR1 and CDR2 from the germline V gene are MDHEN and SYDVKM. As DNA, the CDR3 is TGTGCCAGCAGTTTTAGCGGGGGGCGTCGTGAAAAACTGTTTTTT. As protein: CASSFSGGRREKLFF.

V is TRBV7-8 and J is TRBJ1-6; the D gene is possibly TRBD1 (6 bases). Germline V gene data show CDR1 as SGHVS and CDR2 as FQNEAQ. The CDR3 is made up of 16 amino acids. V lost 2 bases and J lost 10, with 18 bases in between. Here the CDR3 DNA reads TGTGCCAGCAGCTTAACTCGTCGGGGGCCCGTCTCACCCCTCCACTTT. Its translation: CASSLTRRGPVSPLHF.

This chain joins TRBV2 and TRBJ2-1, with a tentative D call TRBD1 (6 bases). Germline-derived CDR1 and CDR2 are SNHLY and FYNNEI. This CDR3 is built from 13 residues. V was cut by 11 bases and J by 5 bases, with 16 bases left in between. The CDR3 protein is CAWVGGNNNEQFF. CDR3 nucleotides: TGTGCCTGGGTAGGGGGAAACAACAATGAGCAGTTCTTC.

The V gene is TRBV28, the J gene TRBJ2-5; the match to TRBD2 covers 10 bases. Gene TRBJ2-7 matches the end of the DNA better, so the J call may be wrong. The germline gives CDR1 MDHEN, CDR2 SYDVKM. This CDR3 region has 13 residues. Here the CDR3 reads CASLAGGAYEQYF. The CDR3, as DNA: TGTGCCAGTTTAGCGGGAGGCGCCTACGAGCAGTACTTC.

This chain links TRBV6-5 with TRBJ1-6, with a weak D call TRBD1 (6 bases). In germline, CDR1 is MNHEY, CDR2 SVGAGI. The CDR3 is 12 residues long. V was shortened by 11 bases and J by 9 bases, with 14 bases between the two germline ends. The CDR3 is CAAQGLASPLHF. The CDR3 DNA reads TGTGCCGCCCAGGGGTTGGCTTCACCCCTCCACTTT.

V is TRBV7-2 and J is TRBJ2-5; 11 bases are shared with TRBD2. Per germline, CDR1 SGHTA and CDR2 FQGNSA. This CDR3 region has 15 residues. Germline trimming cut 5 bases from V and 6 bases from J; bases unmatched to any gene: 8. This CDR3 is CASSQQTSGEKTQYF. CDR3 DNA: TGTGCCAGCAGCCAACAGACTAGCGGGGAAAAGACCCAGTACTTC.